There are a few counts of the clone carrying this T cell receptor beta chain. PCR was performed using 60 Vbeta and 13 Jbeta primers. Clones were sequenced by immunoSEQ multiplex PCR, and TCRdb holds only the in-frame ones, with some missing. In the table there are 75,000 to 90,000 clones, around 66% of which are singletons. This sample is drawn from a study of cytomegalovirus exposure and HLA in healthy donors. The V end lost 3 bases, the J end lost 4 bases, and 12 bases lay between the germline ends. CDR1 SQVTM and CDR2 ANQGSEA come from the germline V gene. The CDR3 is made up of 13 amino acids. The J gene is TRBJ1-2, the V gene TRBV29-1; D gene unclear. The sequence derives from a woman in her forties in good health and CMV-seropositive. The specimen sequenced was PBMCs. This CDR3 reads CSVDGEGGYGYTF. DNA for the CDR3: TGCAGCGTTGACGGGGAGGGCGGCTATGGCTACACCTTC.